The T cell receptor beta chain described here comes from a study of cytomegalovirus exposure and HLA in healthy donors. Study overall: Caucasian-associated ancestry cluster membership applied to about 80% of around 400 genotyped donors. Study-level results: The authors considered a cluster of highly shared sequence variants likely to be a sequencing artifact.

The CDR3 sequence is 13 residues long. Unmatched junction bases numbered 0, after V lost 6 bases and J lost 4 bases. The V gene's germline CDR1 is ENHRY and CDR2 SYGVKD. Notes on this clone: Its specificity is not known.

Researchers ran the PCR with 60 Vbeta and 13 Jbeta primers. Data came from immunoSEQ multiplex PCR; TCRdb stores just in-frame clones and leaves some out. The sample contains approximately 120,000 clones, about three quarters of which appear only once. The sequencing input was PBMCs. The V and J genes are TRBV10-3 and TRBJ1-5; the match to TRBD1 covers 10 bases. The source is a female donor in good health and CMV-seronegative. This CDR3 reads CAIRGQGNQPQHF. CDR3 DNA sequence: TGTGCCATCAGGGGACAGGGGAATCAGCCCCAGCATTTT.